These T cell receptor beta chains were read from a single sample in a study of blood T cell repertoires in COVID-19. Some clones are missing from TCRdb's copy, which holds only in-frame ones; the method was immunoSEQ multiplex PCR. The sample holds approximately 69,000 clones, roughly 80% seen once. What was sequenced was peripheral blood. Receptors were obtained from a woman over 75 with acute or convalescent COVID-19. Each CDR3 is given with its conserved first and last residue. Each record gives: J gene, D gene, clone size, V gene, CDR3 DNA, CDR3 protein. D genes are given only for firm matches. Size is stated for part of the rows, as once, few or many counts, or as a class when the clone is expanded.

J gene: TRBJ2-3
D gene: -
clone size: -
V gene: TRBV5-6
CDR3 DNA: TGTGCCAGCAGCCTGCAGGGGGGTGCGTATTTT
CDR3 protein: CASSLQGGAYF

J gene: TRBJ1-1
D gene: TRBD1
clone size: -
V gene: TRBV19
CDR3 DNA: TGTGCCAGTAGCGAAACTGGGACAGGGGGTCGGGGCACTGAAGCTTTCTTT
CDR3 protein: CASSETGTGGRGTEAFF

J gene: TRBJ2-3
D gene: -
clone size: -
V gene: TRBV19
CDR3 DNA: TGTGCCAGTAGTACGGGGACTCGAAGCACAGATACGCAGTATTTT
CDR3 protein: CASSTGTRSTDTQYF

J gene: TRBJ2-5
D gene: -
clone size: -
V gene: TRBV24-1
CDR3 DNA: TGTGCCACCAGTGATTTGTTTGAGGGAAAAGAGACCCAGTACTTC
CDR3 protein: CATSDLFEGKETQYF

J gene: TRBJ2-7
D gene: TRBD2
clone size: -
V gene: TRBV5-1
CDR3 DNA: TGCGCCAGCAGCGACCTGACTAGCGGGAGAGGTTACGAGCAGTACTTC
CDR3 protein: CASSDLTSGRGYEQYF

J gene: TRBJ1-2
D gene: -
clone size: -
V gene: TRBV5-1
CDR3 DNA: TGCGCCAGCAGCTTAGAGGGAAACTATGGCTACACCTTC
CDR3 protein: CASSLEGNYGYTF

J gene: TRBJ2-4
D gene: TRBD2
clone size: -
V gene: TRBV30
CDR3 DNA: TGTGCCTGGAGTGAAGCCCTAGCGGGGGGGGCCATTCAGTACTTC
CDR3 protein: CAWSEALAGGAIQYF

J gene: TRBJ1-2
D gene: -
clone size: once
V gene: TRBV6-5
CDR3 DNA: TGTGCCGGCTTCATCGGGGGGGTTGGCTACACCTTC
CDR3 protein: CAGFIGGVGYTF

J gene: TRBJ2-1
D gene: TRBD2
clone size: -
V gene: TRBV4-3
CDR3 DNA: TGCGCCAGCAGCCGACCGGGACTATCACACAATGAGCAGTTCTTC
CDR3 protein: CASSRPGLSHNEQFF

J gene: TRBJ2-1
D gene: TRBD2
clone size: once
V gene: TRBV29-1
CDR3 DNA: TGCAGCGTCCGTACTAGCGAACCCTACAATGAGCAGTTCTTC
CDR3 protein: CSVRTSEPYNEQFF

J gene: TRBJ2-1
D gene: TRBD1
clone size: many
V gene: TRBV5-1
CDR3 DNA: TGCGCCAGCAGCCTGGACAGGGGCCGAAGTGAGCAGTTCTTC
CDR3 protein: CASSLDRGRSEQFF

J gene: TRBJ1-2
D gene: -
clone size: -
V gene: TRBV15
CDR3 DNA: TGTGCCACCAGCAGAGATCTCCAGGGTGTGGACTATGGCTACACCTTC
CDR3 protein: CATSRDLQGVDYGYTF

J gene: TRBJ2-7
D gene: -
clone size: once
V gene: TRBV19
CDR3 DNA: TGTGCCAGTAGTCCGAACAGGGTCCACTACGAGCAGTACTTC
CDR3 protein: CASSPNRVHYEQYF

J gene: TRBJ2-5
D gene: -
clone size: -
V gene: TRBV5-6
CDR3 DNA: TGTGCCAGCAGCTTGACTTCTCCAGAGACCCAGTACTTC
CDR3 protein: CASSLTSPETQYF

J gene: TRBJ2-2
D gene: -
clone size: -
V gene: TRBV7-2
CDR3 DNA: TGTGCCAGCAGCTTAGCTAGCGGAAGTACCGGGGAGCTGTTTTTT
CDR3 protein: CASSLASGSTGELFF

J gene: TRBJ1-4
D gene: -
clone size: -
V gene: TRBV7-8
CDR3 DNA: TGTGCCAGCAGCGAGGCCCCCGGCCGGCGGCGGGGTAATGAAAAACTGTTTTTT
CDR3 protein: CASSEAPGRRRGNEKLFF

J gene: TRBJ1-3
D gene: -
clone size: many
V gene: TRBV6-1
CDR3 DNA: TGTGCCAGCAGTGCCCCTCTCGGGTTTAGCTCTGGAAACACCATATATTTT
CDR3 protein: CASSAPLGFSSGNTIYF

J gene: TRBJ2-3
D gene: -
clone size: -
V gene: TRBV5-1
CDR3 DNA: TGCGCCAGCAGCTATAGCAGTAGCACAGATACGCAGTATTTT
CDR3 protein: CASSYSSSTDTQYF

J gene: TRBJ2-1
D gene: TRBD2
clone size: few
V gene: TRBV27
CDR3 DNA: TGTGCCAGCAGTATCGGGACTAGTCCTAATGAGCAGTTCTTC
CDR3 protein: CASSIGTSPNEQFF

J gene: TRBJ1-3
D gene: TRBD1
clone size: -
V gene: TRBV18
CDR3 DNA: TGTGCCAGCTCACCACCGGACAGGGGGCGAGACTCTGGAAACACCATATATTTT
CDR3 protein: CASSPPDRGRDSGNTIYF

J gene: TRBJ1-1
D gene: TRBD1
clone size: few
V gene: TRBV5-1
CDR3 DNA: TGCGCCAGCAGCTTAGGACAGGGAGGGCGCACTGAAGCTTTCTTT
CDR3 protein: CASSLGQGGRTEAFF

J gene: TRBJ2-2
D gene: -
clone size: -
V gene: TRBV15
CDR3 DNA: TGTGCCACCAGCAATCCGACAGGCTCCGGGGAGCTGTTTTTT
CDR3 protein: CATSNPTGSGELFF

J gene: TRBJ1-2
D gene: TRBD1
clone size: once
V gene: TRBV29-1
CDR3 DNA: TGCAGCGTCGGGGGACAGGGCGACGGCTACACCTTC
CDR3 protein: CSVGGQGDGYTF

J gene: TRBJ2-7
D gene: -
clone size: -
V gene: TRBV30
CDR3 DNA: TGTGCCTGGGCCCTGACAGGTGGTGGAGAGCAGTACTTC
CDR3 protein: CAWALTGGGEQYF

J gene: TRBJ2-1
D gene: TRBD1
clone size: -
V gene: TRBV11-2
CDR3 DNA: TGTGCCAGCAGCCCGACGAGGGGGCACAATGAGCAGTTCTTC
CDR3 protein: CASSPTRGHNEQFF

J gene: TRBJ2-1
D gene: TRBD2
clone size: -
V gene: TRBV7-2
CDR3 DNA: TGTGCCAGCAGCTTCTCACTGCGGGAGTATCTTTACAATGAGCAGTTCTTC
CDR3 protein: CASSFSLREYLYNEQFF

J gene: TRBJ1-1
D gene: -
clone size: -
V gene: TRBV27
CDR3 DNA: TGTGCCAGCAGTAACTTCAGGGCTGTGAACACTGAAGCTTTCTTT
CDR3 protein: CASSNFRAVNTEAFF

J gene: TRBJ1-2
D gene: -
clone size: few
V gene: TRBV12-5
CDR3 DNA: TGTGCTAGTGGTTTGACAGGGACCTATGGCTACACCTTC
CDR3 protein: CASGLTGTYGYTF

J gene: TRBJ1-3
D gene: -
clone size: -
V gene: TRBV6-1
CDR3 DNA: TGTGCCAGCAGTGAATGGCCAGGCGCGCATTTT
CDR3 protein: CASSEWPGAHF

J gene: TRBJ1-2
D gene: -
clone size: -
V gene: TRBV29-1
CDR3 DNA: TGCAGCGTTTACAGTTATTATGGCTACACCTTC
CDR3 protein: CSVYSYYGYTF

J gene: TRBJ2-7
D gene: -
clone size: -
V gene: TRBV7-9
CDR3 DNA: TGTGCCAGCAGCCCCGTGGGGGGAGGCGAGCAGTACTTC
CDR3 protein: CASSPVGGGEQYF

J gene: TRBJ1-2
D gene: TRBD1
clone size: -
V gene: TRBV28
CDR3 DNA: TGTGCCAGCAGGGGACAGCTTTATGGCTACACCTTC
CDR3 protein: CASRGQLYGYTF

J gene: TRBJ1-1
D gene: -
clone size: -
V gene: TRBV7-2
CDR3 DNA: TGTGCCAGCAGCTTAGGTGTGGTAAGGGGAGCTTTCTTT
CDR3 protein: CASSLGVVRGAFF

J gene: TRBJ1-1
D gene: TRBD1
clone size: once
V gene: TRBV5-4
CDR3 DNA: TGTGCCAGCAGCACCCCCGGACAGGGGACCGAGGCTTTCTTT
CDR3 protein: CASSTPGQGTEAFF

J gene: TRBJ1-6
D gene: -
clone size: -
V gene: TRBV5-7
CDR3 DNA: TGTGCCAGCAGCTTCGCGGTGTGCCATAATTCACCCCTCCACTTT
CDR3 protein: CASSFAVCHNSPLHF

J gene: TRBJ1-2
D gene: TRBD1
clone size: -
V gene: TRBV3-1/TRBV3-2
CDR3 DNA: TGTGCCAGCAGCCCACCGGGACAGGGGAGCTATGGCTACACCTTC
CDR3 protein: CASSPPGQGSYGYTF

J gene: TRBJ1-2
D gene: -
clone size: few
V gene: TRBV29-1
CDR3 DNA: TGCAGCGTGAACAGGGAGGGCTACACCTTC
CDR3 protein: CSVNREGYTF

J gene: TRBJ2-4
D gene: TRBD1
clone size: -
V gene: TRBV2
CDR3 DNA: TGTGCCAGCAGAGACCGGGACAGGGGGCGCGAAAACATTCAGTACTTC
CDR3 protein: CASRDRDRGRENIQYF

J gene: TRBJ2-7
D gene: -
clone size: -
V gene: TRBV4-3
CDR3 DNA: TGCGCCAGCAGCCAAGATTTAATTCGAGGGAGAAGTGGATGGTACTACGAGCAGTACTTC
CDR3 protein: CASSQDLIRGRSGWYYEQYF

J gene: TRBJ1-1
D gene: -
clone size: few
V gene: TRBV11-3
CDR3 DNA: TGTGCCAGCAGCCCACATTCCGACAGTGCAAGTGAAGCTTTCTTT
CDR3 protein: CASSPHSDSASEAFF

J gene: TRBJ2-7
D gene: TRBD2
clone size: once
V gene: TRBV11-1
CDR3 DNA: TGTGCGTCACGAGATAGCGGGAGATCTTACGAGCAGTACTTC
CDR3 protein: CASRDSGRSYEQYF

J gene: TRBJ1-3
D gene: TRBD1
clone size: -
V gene: TRBV6-5
CDR3 DNA: TGTGCCAGCAGAGCTACAGGGGGGTATGGAAACACCATATATTTT
CDR3 protein: CASRATGGYGNTIYF

J gene: TRBJ2-5
D gene: -
clone size: few
V gene: TRBV2
CDR3 DNA: TGTGCCAGCAGTCTCTCAGAGACCCAGTACTTC
CDR3 protein: CASSLSETQYF

J gene: TRBJ2-7
D gene: TRBD2
clone size: -
V gene: TRBV15
CDR3 DNA: TGTGCCACCAGCCTAAGCGGGAGGAACGAGCAGTACTTC
CDR3 protein: CATSLSGRNEQYF

J gene: TRBJ1-1
D gene: -
clone size: -
V gene: TRBV6-5
CDR3 DNA: TGTGCCAGCAGTTACTCGAGTACAGCTATGAACACTGAAGCTTTCTTT
CDR3 protein: CASSYSSTAMNTEAFF

J gene: TRBJ2-1
D gene: TRBD1
clone size: -
V gene: TRBV11-3
CDR3 DNA: TGTGCCAGCAGCCCGGGACAGCGATTCTACAATGAGCAGTTCTTC
CDR3 protein: CASSPGQRFYNEQFF

J gene: TRBJ1-2
D gene: TRBD1
clone size: few
V gene: TRBV6-5
CDR3 DNA: TGTGCCAGCAGGGGAGGACAGGACTATGGCTACACCTTC
CDR3 protein: CASRGGQDYGYTF

J gene: TRBJ1-3
D gene: -
clone size: -
V gene: TRBV7-7
CDR3 DNA: TGTGCCAAGGATCGGGAGGGAAACACCATATATTTT
CDR3 protein: CAKDREGNTIYF

J gene: TRBJ2-3
D gene: -
clone size: -
V gene: TRBV27
CDR3 DNA: TGTGCCAGCAGTTTCACTCCCTCACCCCCCGGCACAGATACGCAGTATTTT
CDR3 protein: CASSFTPSPPGTDTQYF

J gene: TRBJ2-3
D gene: -
clone size: -
V gene: TRBV5-6
CDR3 DNA: TGTGCCAGCAGTATAGCGGTGGATACGCAGTATTTT
CDR3 protein: CASSIAVDTQYF

J gene: TRBJ2-7
D gene: -
clone size: few
V gene: TRBV6-5
CDR3 DNA: TGTGCCAGCAGCCTAAGCCACCGTCAGTACTTC
CDR3 protein: CASSLSHRQYF

J gene: TRBJ2-7
D gene: TRBD2
clone size: -
V gene: TRBV28
CDR3 DNA: TGTGCCAGCAGTTCCTCCCTGACTAGCGGGTGGCATGAGCAGTACTTC
CDR3 protein: CASSSSLTSGWHEQYF

J gene: TRBJ2-1
D gene: TRBD2
clone size: -
V gene: TRBV11-2
CDR3 DNA: TGTGCCAGCAGCTTAAGGCAGAATTGGGGCGGGAGAAGGTACAATGAGCAGTTCTTC
CDR3 protein: CASSLRQNWGGRRYNEQFF

J gene: TRBJ1-2
D gene: TRBD1
clone size: -
V gene: TRBV2
CDR3 DNA: TGTGCCAGCGCCCTGGTAGGGACAGGGGATGGGGGCTACACCTTC
CDR3 protein: CASALVGTGDGGYTF

J gene: TRBJ2-5
D gene: -
clone size: -
V gene: TRBV9
CDR3 DNA: TGTGCCAGCGGGGGGGCGGGTCAAAAGACCCAGTACTTC
CDR3 protein: CASGGAGQKTQYF

J gene: TRBJ2-3
D gene: -
clone size: -
V gene: TRBV14
CDR3 DNA: TGTGCCAGCAGCCAAATCTTCGGGGTTAGCACAGATACGCAGTATTTT
CDR3 protein: CASSQIFGVSTDTQYF

J gene: TRBJ2-2
D gene: -
clone size: -
V gene: TRBV9
CDR3 DNA: TGTGCCAGCAGCGTATACGACAGAACGAACACCGGGGAGCTGTTTTTT
CDR3 protein: CASSVYDRTNTGELFF

J gene: TRBJ2-7
D gene: -
clone size: -
V gene: TRBV29-1
CDR3 DNA: TGCAGCGCGGAAAGCGGCTACGAGCAGTACTTC
CDR3 protein: CSAESGYEQYF

J gene: TRBJ1-1
D gene: -
clone size: -
V gene: TRBV15
CDR3 DNA: TGTGCCACCAGCAGAGATTCATTTGCGGGACTTTGGAACACTGAAGCTTTCTTT
CDR3 protein: CATSRDSFAGLWNTEAFF